This T cell receptor (beta chain) was observed in a study of blood T cell repertoires in COVID-19. Study at large: Sources were T cells, B-cell-depleted T cells, or PBMCs; the material itself was cDNA or gDNA.

Assay: immunoSEQ multiplex PCR; the TCRdb copy retains only in-frame clones and omits some. This repertoire shows approximately 260,000 clones, approximately 89% found once; its top ten account for about 2%. Study members were between about 18 and 89 years old and lived in some 22 US regions. CDR1 is MNHEY, CDR2 SMNVEV, per germline (reference sequence). V was pared by 6 bases and J by 1 base, with 10 bases between. This CDR3 is built from 14 residues. Sequencing was done on a sample of PBMCs or T cells enriched from blood (not recorded which). This clonotype was obtained from a woman aged 55-70 years who had recovered from COVID-19. This chain links TRBV27 with TRBJ2-4; the D gene is possibly TRBD2 (5 bases). This CDR3 reads CASSSRGAKNIQYF. The CDR3 DNA reads as TGTGCCAGCAGCTCACGCGGGGCCAAAAACATTCAGTACTTC.